This T cell receptor beta chain was observed in a study of cytomegalovirus exposure and HLA in healthy donors. Findings of the study overall: Investigators reported around 150 TCR beta chains as tied to cytomegalovirus. A subsequent analysis found that TCR clusters from the first cohort also tended to co-occur in the 120 or so validation repertoires, with 90% to 95% of cluster scores above 0. Reports indicated that the classifier achieved high specificity and sensitivity in diagnosing cytomegalovirus status.

The method was immunoSEQ multiplex PCR; TCRdb's version includes in-frame clones alone and lacks a portion of them. The sample contains fewer than 250,000 clones, over 65% of which appear only once. This clone has just one count. Its antigen is unknown. This receptor was taken from a woman aged 18-30 years in good health and CMV-seronegative. The sequenced sample consisted of PBMCs.

The CDR3 coding sequence is TGCAGCACAACGGGACAGCAAGAGACCCAGTACTTC. It is translated as CSTTGQQETQYF. The genes are TRBV29-1 and TRBJ2-5, with 7 positions matching TRBD1. V trimming: 8 bases; J trimming: 2 bases; junction bases outside the gene matches: 5. CDR1 and CDR2 from the germline V gene are SQVTM and ANQGSEA. CDR3 size: 12 residues.